These T cell receptor beta chains were read from a single sample in a study of blood T cells in healthy people across ages. Via MiXCR, TCRdb re-called the 5' RACE reads, giving one row per CDR3 protein. The repertoire holds around 1,800,000 distinct CDR3 sequences, with about 39% as singletons. Sequencing was performed on blood. The origin of the receptors is a human donor in good health. The CDR3 runs from the conserved cysteine through the conserved F or W. The order of the fields is CDR3 protein, CDR3 DNA, J gene, D gene, clone size, V gene. D genes are given only for firm matches. Only some rows state a clone size, as once, few, many or a class for expanded clones.

cdr3_aa: CSARADPGQDNEQFF
cdr3_nt: TGCAGCGCCAGAGCGGACCCGGGACAGGACAATGAGCAGTTCTTC
j_call: TRBJ2-1
d_call: TRBD1
clone_size: NA
v_call: TRBV29-1

cdr3_aa: CSVGTGEAPDQPQHF
cdr3_nt: TGCAGCGTTGGAACAGGGGAGGCCCCAGATCAGCCCCAGCATTTT
j_call: TRBJ1-5
d_call: TRBD1
clone_size: few
v_call: TRBV29-1

cdr3_aa: CSVAGADYGYTF
cdr3_nt: TGCAGCGTTGCAGGGGCGGACTATGGCTACACCTTC
j_call: TRBJ1-2
d_call: NA
clone_size: few
v_call: TRBV29-1

cdr3_aa: CASSLNTGNEQFF
cdr3_nt: TGTGCCAGCAGCTTAAATACTGGCAATGAGCAGTTCTTC
j_call: TRBJ2-1
d_call: NA
clone_size: NA
v_call: TRBV7-9

cdr3_aa: CASSLNPADSPLHF
cdr3_nt: TGTGCCAGCAGCTTGAACCCAGCGGATTCACCCCTCCACTTT
j_call: TRBJ1-6
d_call: NA
clone_size: few
v_call: TRBV7-8

cdr3_aa: CASSLERWRETQYF
cdr3_nt: TGTGCCAGCAGCTTAGAACGGTGGCGGGAGACCCAGTACTTC
j_call: TRBJ2-5
d_call: NA
clone_size: few
v_call: TRBV7-2

cdr3_aa: CASSLLQVIDTQYF
cdr3_nt: TGTGCCAGCAGTTTATTGCAAGTAATAGATACGCAGTATTTT
j_call: TRBJ2-3
d_call: NA
clone_size: NA
v_call: TRBV28

cdr3_aa: CSVRGQLVKNIQYF
cdr3_nt: TGCAGCGTCCGGGGACAGCTAGTTAAAAACATTCAGTACTTC
j_call: TRBJ2-4
d_call: TRBD1
clone_size: many
v_call: TRBV29-1

cdr3_aa: CASSYQYISSYNSPLHF
cdr3_nt: TGTGCCAGCAGTTACCAATATATCAGCTCCTATAATTCACCCCTCCACTTT
j_call: TRBJ1-6
d_call: NA
clone_size: once
v_call: TRBV6-5

cdr3_aa: CASSYSRGPYEQYF
cdr3_nt: TGTGCCAGCAGTTACTCGAGGGGGCCCTACGAGCAGTACTTC
j_call: TRBJ2-7
d_call: TRBD1
clone_size: many
v_call: TRBV6-5

cdr3_aa: CSVEGTGKEQYF
cdr3_nt: TGCAGCGTTGAGGGGACAGGTAAAGAGCAGTACTTC
j_call: TRBJ2-7
d_call: TRBD1
clone_size: many
v_call: TRBV29-1

cdr3_aa: CSARLAGTSGYEQYF
cdr3_nt: TGCAGTGCTAGGCTCGCCGGGACTAGCGGATACGAGCAGTACTTC
j_call: TRBJ2-7
d_call: TRBD2
clone_size: few
v_call: TRBV20-1

cdr3_aa: CATSDSRGVNTQYF
cdr3_nt: TGTGCCACCAGTGATTCCCGGGGGGTAAATACGCAGTATTTT
j_call: TRBJ2-3
d_call: TRBD2
clone_size: many
v_call: TRBV24-1

cdr3_aa: CASSPTGRGYGYTF
cdr3_nt: TGTGCCAGCTCACCGACAGGGAGAGGCTATGGCTACACCTTC
j_call: TRBJ1-2
d_call: TRBD1
clone_size: few
v_call: TRBV18

cdr3_aa: CASSQVPQEKLFF
cdr3_nt: TGTGCCAGCAGCCAAGTCCCACAGGAAAAACTGTTTTTT
j_call: TRBJ1-4
d_call: NA
clone_size: NA
v_call: TRBV3-1

cdr3_aa: CASSQETGKHGYTF
cdr3_nt: TGTGCCAGCAGCCAAGAAACAGGGAAACATGGCTACACCTTC
j_call: TRBJ1-2
d_call: NA
clone_size: NA
v_call: TRBV4-2

cdr3_aa: CASSFSSRNTDTQYF
cdr3_nt: TGTGCCAGCAGCTTTTCTAGCCGAAACACAGATACGCAGTATTTT
j_call: TRBJ2-3
d_call: NA
clone_size: NA
v_call: TRBV7-9

cdr3_aa: CASSFRRDSNQPQHF
cdr3_nt: TGTGCCAGCAGCTTCAGGAGAGATAGCAATCAGCCCCAGCATTTT
j_call: TRBJ1-5
d_call: NA
clone_size: NA
v_call: TRBV7-2

cdr3_aa: CASSQVMTGSTEAFF
cdr3_nt: TGCGCCAGCAGCCAGGTAATGACAGGGAGCACTGAAGCTTTCTTT
j_call: TRBJ1-1
d_call: TRBD1
clone_size: NA
v_call: TRBV4-3

cdr3_aa: CASSYMQGEPYNEQFF
cdr3_nt: TGTGCCAGCAGTTACATGCAGGGAGAACCCTACAATGAGCAGTTCTTC
j_call: TRBJ2-1
d_call: NA
clone_size: NA
v_call: TRBV13

cdr3_aa: CASSSWLTRTFF
cdr3_nt: TGTGCCAGCAGCTCTTGGTTGACCAGGACTTTCTTT
j_call: TRBJ1-1
d_call: NA
clone_size: NA
v_call: TRBV11-1

cdr3_aa: CASSPVGGGTDTQYF
cdr3_nt: TGTGCCAGCAGCCCGGTCGGGGGCGGCACAGATACGCAGTATTTT
j_call: TRBJ2-3
d_call: NA
clone_size: many
v_call: TRBV11-2

cdr3_aa: CASSQGPGAGTDTQYF
cdr3_nt: TGCGCCAGCAGCCAAGGTCCCGGGGCCGGCACAGATACGCAGTATTTT
j_call: TRBJ2-3
d_call: NA
clone_size: few
v_call: TRBV4-3

cdr3_aa: CASSPGAARVYGCTF
cdr3_nt: TGCGCCAGCAGCCCTGGCGCGGCCCGGGTTTATGGCTGCACCTTC
j_call: TRBJ1-2
d_call: NA
clone_size: NA
v_call: TRBV4-3

cdr3_aa: CSVRPGGTTYGQYF
cdr3_nt: TGCAGTGTCAGGCCAGGTGGGACTACCTACGGGCAGTACTTC
j_call: TRBJ2-7
d_call: TRBD2
clone_size: NA
v_call: TRBV20-1

cdr3_aa: CSAWGKAGDTQETQYF
cdr3_nt: TGCAGCGCTTGGGGGAAAGCGGGGGACACCCAAGAGACCCAGTACTTC
j_call: TRBJ2-5
d_call: TRBD2
clone_size: many
v_call: TRBV29-1

cdr3_aa: CSARLVPPSYNEQFF
cdr3_nt: TGCAGTGCTCGACTAGTCCCACCCTCCTACAATGAGCAGTTCTTC
j_call: TRBJ2-1
d_call: NA
clone_size: NA
v_call: TRBV20-1

cdr3_aa: CASTGGGQPQHF
cdr3_nt: TGTGCCAGCACCGGGGGGGGACAGCCCCAGCATTTT
j_call: TRBJ1-5
d_call: NA
clone_size: NA
v_call: TRBV6-1